This T cell receptor (beta chain) was sequenced during a study of control samples from healthy donors and cancer patients. The assay was immunoSEQ multiplex PCR, and TCRdb's table has in-frame clones only and misses some. This table holds under 450,000 clones, approximately 90% found once. Germline CDR1 SQVTM, CDR2 ANQGSEA. The V end was cut by 2 bases, the J end by 2 bases, with 16 bases between. This CDR3 has 16 amino acids. This clonotype was obtained from a man in his forties with head and neck cancer. Sequenced input: PBMCs. The chain has TRBV29-1 and TRBJ2-1; D is perhaps TRBD2 (6 bases). CDR3 region: CSVESPAGMAYNEQFF. In DNA, the CDR3 is TGCAGCGTTGAATCCCCTGCGGGGATGGCCTACAATGAGCAGTTCTTC.